These T cell receptor beta chains were read from a single sample in a study of radiation and T cells in renal cell carcinoma. Produced via immunoSEQ multiplex PCR; TCRdb's table is partial and in-frame only. The data contain tens of thousands of clones, approximately 86% of them singletons. Source: blood, taken from a patient whose treatment included radiotherapy and nephrectomy. Receptor source: a woman in her forties or fifties with renal cell carcinoma. Both conserved end residues are part of each CDR3. A D gene is named only where the DNA matches it firmly. Where a row states a size, it is once, few, many or the class of an expanded clone; other rows omit it.

j_call	clone_size	d_call	v_call	cdr3_nt	cdr3_aa
TRBJ1-1	NA	NA	TRBV19	TGTGCCAGTAGTATCAGTGAGAACACTGAAGCTTTCTTT	CASSISENTEAFF
TRBJ1-5	NA	TRBD1	TRBV4-2	TGTGCCAGCAGCCAAGACCCCCAATACAGGGGACAGCCCCAGCATTTT	CASSQDPQYRGQPQHF
TRBJ2-7	NA	NA	TRBV28	TGTGCCAGCAGCAGTTTATATCTGGCAGGGCACTACGAGCAGTACTTC	CASSSLYLAGHYEQYF
TRBJ2-2	NA	NA	TRBV4-1	TGCGCCAGCAGCCAAGATAGGGGTGTGGTCGGGGAGCTGTTTTTT	CASSQDRGVVGELFF
TRBJ2-1	NA	NA	TRBV4-3	TGCGCCAGCAGCCAAGGTCAGGAGGACCACAATGAGCAGTTCTTC	CASSQGQEDHNEQFF
TRBJ2-7	NA	NA	TRBV15	TGTGCCACCAGCAGGGGGGACGGAGACTACGAGCAGTACTTC	CATSRGDGDYEQYF
TRBJ2-3	once	NA	TRBV11-3	TGTGCCAGCAGCTTAGAAGGGGAGGATACGCAGTATTTT	CASSLEGEDTQYF
TRBJ1-1	few	NA	TRBV14	TGTGCCAGCAGCCGCTCGGGGAGTTCGGCTTTCTTT	CASSRSGSSAFF
TRBJ2-5	NA	NA	TRBV4-2	TGTGCCAGCAGCCAAGATCATCGGGGAAGAGAGACCCAGTACTTC	CASSQDHRGRETQYF
TRBJ2-2	NA	TRBD1	TRBV9	TGTGCCAGCAGCCTTAGACAGGGGAGGAACACCGGGGAGCTGTTTTTT	CASSLRQGRNTGELFF
TRBJ2-2	once	NA	TRBV19	TGTGCCAGTAGTATTGAAGGGGGCACCGGGGAGCTGTTTTTT	CASSIEGGTGELFF
TRBJ2-5	NA	NA	TRBV4-1	TGCGCCAGCAGCCTGTTTACTAGTGTGGAGACCCAGTACTTC	CASSLFTSVETQYF
TRBJ1-2	once	NA	TRBV6-6	TGTGCCAGCAGTTACTCGAGGGATGGCTACACCTTC	CASSYSRDGYTF
TRBJ2-1	NA	NA	TRBV29-1	TGCAGCGTTGGAGGGGGCAATGAGCAGTTCTTC	CSVGGGNEQFF
TRBJ1-2	once	TRBD1	TRBV28	TGTGCCAGCAGTTTTTCCCGCCAGGGGGCGCGTGGCTACACCTTC	CASSFSRQGARGYTF
TRBJ2-1	NA	NA	TRBV27	TGTGCCAGCAGTCTAAGGCGCAGGAATGAGCAGTTCTTC	CASSLRRRNEQFF
TRBJ1-5	NA	NA	TRBV19	TGTGCCAGTAGCCACTTAGGGGGGGGACCTGGAAGCAATCAGCCCCAGCATTTT	CASSHLGGGPGSNQPQHF
TRBJ2-4	NA	TRBD1	TRBV11-2	TGTGCCAGCAGCTGGACTGTGAGACAGGGGGCTATTGGCAAAAACATTCAGTACTTC	CASSWTVRQGAIGKNIQYF
TRBJ2-3	NA	NA	TRBV11-1	TGTGCCAGCAGCTATCAGGCGAACACAGATACGCAGTATTTT	CASSYQANTDTQYF
TRBJ2-1	few	NA	TRBV5-1	TGCGCCAGCAGCTCCGGGGACGACGATGAGCAGTTCTTC	CASSSGDDDEQFF
TRBJ1-2	NA	TRBD1	TRBV28	TGTGCCAGCAGTTCCCCACCGGGACAGGGTGCCTATGGCTACACCTTC	CASSSPPGQGAYGYTF
TRBJ2-5	NA	TRBD1	TRBV9	TGTGCCAGCAGCGTAGCTTCGGGCAGGGGGCGAGAGACCCAGTACTTC	CASSVASGRGRETQYF
TRBJ2-5	NA	NA	TRBV19	TGTGCCAGTACCACCGTTAGAAGAGGGCGAGAGACCCAGTACTTC	CASTTVRRGRETQYF
TRBJ2-1	once	NA	TRBV6-5	TGTGCCAGCAGATCCCGACAGGACCTCTACAATGAGCAGTTCTTC	CASRSRQDLYNEQFF
TRBJ1-2	NA	NA	TRBV28	TGTGCCAGCAAGGAGGCAAACTATGGCTACACCTTC	CASKEANYGYTF
TRBJ1-1	NA	NA	TRBV9	TGTGCCAGCAGCGTAGATAACAGTTACGGCACTGAAGCTTTCTTT	CASSVDNSYGTEAFF
TRBJ1-2	NA	NA	TRBV18	TGTGCCAGCTCACCGGACAGTAACTATGGCTACACCTTC	CASSPDSNYGYTF
TRBJ2-1	NA	NA	TRBV7-2	TGTGCCAGCAGCTTAACTGAAACTCAGTTCTTC	CASSLTETQFF
TRBJ1-5	few	TRBD1	TRBV5-6	TGTGCCAGCAGCCTGGGGACAGCTTATAGCAATCAGCCCCAGCATTTT	CASSLGTAYSNQPQHF
TRBJ1-4	NA	TRBD1	TRBV5-1	TGCGCCAGCAGCTTGTCGTTGCCAGGGGGTGAAAAACTGTTTTTT	CASSLSLPGGEKLFF
TRBJ1-2	NA	TRBD1	TRBV6-1	TGTGCCAGCAGTGCGCAGGGGGGGACAGGCTACACCTTC	CASSAQGGTGYTF
TRBJ1-2	NA	NA	TRBV4-1	TGCGCCAGCAGCCAAGTCAGGGGAACTAACTATGGCTACACCTTC	CASSQVRGTNYGYTF
TRBJ1-5	few	NA	TRBV2	TGTGCCAGCAGTCCGGACGGAACTCCCAGGCAGCCCCAGCATTTT	CASSPDGTPRQPQHF
TRBJ1-5	NA	NA	TRBV19	TGTGCCAGTACCTTACAGGGTCTTAGCAATCAGCCCCAGCATTTT	CASTLQGLSNQPQHF
TRBJ2-2	NA	NA	TRBV5-1	TGCGCCAGCAGCTTGGTACTAGCTAGAACCGGGGAGCTGTTTTTT	CASSLVLARTGELFF
TRBJ2-2	NA	NA	TRBV2	TGTGCCAGCAGCCCGAGTGGGGATGGCACCGGGGAGCTGTTTTTT	CASSPSGDGTGELFF
TRBJ2-5	NA	NA	TRBV5-1	TGCGCCAGCAGCTTGTCAGGAATGGTCCAAGAGACCCAGTACTTC	CASSLSGMVQETQYF
TRBJ1-4	NA	NA	TRBV28	TGTGCCAGCAATAAGGGCCCTTCTGAAAAACTGTTTTTT	CASNKGPSEKLFF
TRBJ2-7	few	NA	TRBV2	TGTGCCAGCAGTGAACCCCCCGGGGCGGGATCTCACTACGAGCAGTACTTC	CASSEPPGAGSHYEQYF
TRBJ1-1	few	NA	TRBV4-2	TGTGCCAGCAGCCAAGATTCAAGGGGCGTCACTGAAGCTTTCTTT	CASSQDSRGVTEAFF
TRBJ2-5	NA	TRBD1	TRBV10-3	TGTGCCACCGGGTCGGGGACAGTACAAGAGACCCAGTACTTC	CATGSGTVQETQYF
TRBJ1-1	NA	NA	TRBV4-3	TGCGCCAGCAGCCAAGATGGGAACACTGAAGCTTTCTTT	CASSQDGNTEAFF
TRBJ2-7	NA	NA	TRBV13	TGTGCCAGCAGCTTTTCGGCGAGCTCCTACGAGCAGTACTTC	CASSFSASSYEQYF
TRBJ1-5	NA	NA	TRBV18	TGTGCCAGCTCACCACTCGAGACCGGGGGCAATCAGCCCCAGCATTTT	CASSPLETGGNQPQHF
TRBJ1-3	few	TRBD1	TRBV7-2	TGTGCCAGCAGCTGGGACAGCTCTGGAAACACCATATATTTT	CASSWDSSGNTIYF
TRBJ1-2	NA	NA	TRBV27	TGTGCCAGCAGTTTGGTTCCAGCTAACTATGGCTACACCTTC	CASSLVPANYGYTF
TRBJ2-7	NA	TRBD1	TRBV30	TGTGCCTGGAGTGGCCGGGACAGGGGGCGAGCCTCCTACGAGCAGTACTTC	CAWSGRDRGRASYEQYF
TRBJ2-5	NA	TRBD1	TRBV11-2	TGTGCCAGCAGCCTCACCCAGGGGGAGTGGGAGACCCAGTACTTC	CASSLTQGEWETQYF
TRBJ2-1	few	NA	TRBV7-2	TGTGCCAGCAGCTTGGTCGACAATGAGCAGTTCTTC	CASSLVDNEQFF
TRBJ1-2	NA	NA	TRBV10-3	TGTGCCATCAGTGAGTCGATAAAGGGCGACTCTAACTATGGCTACACCTTC	CAISESIKGDSNYGYTF
TRBJ2-1	NA	NA	TRBV7-9	TGTGCCAGCAGCTCCTCGAAGCAATACAATGAGCAGTTCTTC	CASSSSKQYNEQFF
TRBJ2-7	NA	TRBD1	TRBV29-1	TGCAGCGTTGCAAAGGACAGGGGTTACGAGCAGTACTTC	CSVAKDRGYEQYF
TRBJ2-1	NA	NA	TRBV7-9	TGTGCCAGCAGCCGGGGCAGCCTTTTCAATGAGCAGTTCTTC	CASSRGSLFNEQFF
TRBJ1-1	few	NA	TRBV6-5	TGTGCCAGCAGAAAACAATTGGAAGCTTTCTTT	CASRKQLEAFF
TRBJ2-6	NA	NA	TRBV6-5	TGTGCCAGCAGGTCCCCCGGGGCCAACGTCCTGACTTTC	CASRSPGANVLTF
TRBJ2-5	NA	TRBD2	TRBV30	TGTGCCTGGAGTGTAGCGGGGGTAGGGGAGACCCAGTACTTC	CAWSVAGVGETQYF
TRBJ2-2	NA	TRBD1	TRBV10-1	TGCGCCAGCAGTCCAGGGGGCACCGGGGAGCTGTTTTTT	CASSPGGTGELFF
TRBJ2-7	NA	NA	TRBV25-1	TGTGCCAGCAGCAACCCGGTTTCTTACGAGCAGTACTTC	CASSNPVSYEQYF
TRBJ2-1	NA	TRBD2	TRBV7-3	TGTGCCAGCAGGTTTTCGGCGGGAGGCTATGAGCAGTTCTTC	CASRFSAGGYEQFF
TRBJ1-5	NA	TRBD1	TRBV6-1	TGTGCCAGCAGGGAACAGGGGGCCGGCAATCAGCCCCAGCATTTT	CASREQGAGNQPQHF